What follows describes a single T cell receptor beta chain. In its sample, this clone was seen once. What this receptor recognizes is not known. It has no much larger one-base neighbor in the sample; base qualities were not kept. Other DNA sequences in this specimen translate into the identical CDR3. This specimen belongs to a study of PD-L1 blockade in urothelial cancer (TCRdb year 2017). General notes on the study: Therapy was started in the mid-2010s for all patients, and atezolizumab 1,200 mg was administered intravenously every 3 weeks. About nine tenths of the roughly 29 patients were identified as males with urothelial cancer of bladder origin, and a prior smoking history was reported by 18 of 29 patients. Blood samples were analyzed at 3 weeks after treatment start (second dose) and at 6 weeks after treatment start. Pretreatment blood TCR-seq was available for twenty-nine patients, at least one posttreatment blood collection was obtained for approximately 24 patients, and tumor TCR-seq was available for approximately 24 patients. The study, an exploratory multi-omic analysis, examined somatic, immune and clinical correlates of response to PD-L1 blockade with atezolizumab in urothelial cancer. Patients had an ECOG performance status of 0 or 1 and had received between 0 and 3 prior chemotherapy regimens. Blood samples gave median yields of around 140,000 T cells and tens of thousands of unique TCRs, along with a median clonality of about 0.084. Durable clinical benefit was defined as a progression-free survival longer than 6 months, and TCR features were additionally tested against progression-free survival and overall survival. Pretreatment tumor samples and matched peripheral blood, collected serially before and after atezolizumab treatment, underwent TCR sequencing. In the same patients who had TCR sequencing, pretreatment tumors also underwent whole exome sequencing and RNA sequencing. Durable clinical benefit was achieved by nine patients and was not achieved by 20 patients.

This sample's time point label indicates: pretreatment peripheral blood. A cohort of about 27 patients with locally advanced or metastatic urothelial carcinoma, treated at Memorial Sloan Kettering on a trial protocol, was included. Peripheral blood mononuclear cells were collected from each patient pretreatment and during treatment, giving between 1 and 8 total time points per patient. The Qiagen DNeasy Blood extraction kit was used to purify genomic DNA from total PBMCs and from tumor samples. PBMCs were collected pretreatment and during treatment, and were isolated and stored as previously described. Synthetic TCR analog templates were spiked into each PCR so that absolute template abundance could be estimated from read counts. The immunoSEQ assay was used to amplify TCRbeta CDR3 regions from genomic DNA with bias-controlled V and J gene primers. Rearranged TCRbeta segments were sequenced at approximately 20X coverage. The paper's data handling went like this. Clustering was used to correct sequencing errors, and CDR3s were annotated against IMGT to assign V, D and J genes. Out-of-frame and stop-codon sequences were excluded, and only productive TCRbeta rearrangements were used in downstream analyses. Clonality was calculated as one minus the Shannon entropy normalized by the log of the number of unique productive sequences. Clones differing between time points or between blood and tumor were identified by Fisher's exact test with Benjamini-Hochberg correction at adjusted p below 0.01. Drawn from immuneACCESS, this table holds only the in-frame rearrangements with V and J called that TCRdb kept. Clones are partly lost; checked studies trace under half to an unresolved V gene and leave the rest unexplained. V, J and clone size are taken as reported in that table, and D and trimming were inferred from the DNA itself. The sample table shows 95,000 to 100,000 clones, and around nine tenths are seen once. Together, the top ten hold about 2% of the sample.

The germline V gene yields SGHRS for CDR1 and YFSETQ for CDR2. Taken from cysteine to phenylalanine, the CDR3 has 13 residues. Left in the record is the CDR3 DNA by itself, 39 bases read in frame from the first base. The junction shows trimming of 5 bases on V and 2 bases on J, plus 11 bases between the germline ends. Study-wide findings and limitations: Among patients with durable benefit, tumor-associated TCR clones showed greater expansion in peripheral blood 3 weeks after treatment started (n ≈ 20, p = 0.022). Because the sample size was small (n ≈ 30) and many exploratory analyses were performed, the results are intended to be hypothesis-generating. Improved progression-free and overall survival was found to be associated with pretreatment peripheral blood TCR clonality below the median.

The source is a man aged 55 to 70 with urothelial cancer. The chain is assembled from TRBV5-1 and TRBJ2-7; the D region possibly corresponds to TRBD2 (5 bases align). The starting material was PBMCs, obtained around atezolizumab (anti-PD-L1) treatment. DNA sequence: TGCGCCAGCAGTCTGGACGGGACCTACGAGCAGTACTTC. The translation is CASSLDGTYEQYF.